This TCR beta chain was sequenced for a study of T cells after yellow fever vaccination. In the study overall: Fractions containing few cells were prepared with SMART-Seq v4 Ultra Low Input.

Per germline, CDR1 SGHTA and CDR2 FQGTGA. V shed 1 base and J shed 5 bases, with 8 bases lying between them. CDR3 length equals 13 residues. Study-wide points: Clonotype sharing between CD4 and CD8 compartments was small. A secondary response was less intense yet reached its peak sooner, at day 5 versus 15.

In this sample, this clonotype turned up a few times. Its antigen is not identified. In TCRdb, the 5' RACE reads were re-called with MiXCR into one record per CDR3 protein. This sample carries 400,000 or so distinct CDR3 sequences, about 17% of them seen once, and the ten largest clones take roughly a sixth. This chain connects TRBV7-3 to TRBJ2-5; D not certain. The sequencing here drew on PBMCs, taken before the yellow fever booster vaccination. The clonotype originates from a man aged 18 to 30 who received the YFV17D yellow fever vaccine. DNA for the CDR3: TGTGCCAGCAGCTTAAACCCTCTGGAGACCCAGTACTTC. It encodes CASSLNPLETQYF.